Given below is one T cell receptor beta chain in context. Its antigen is currently unknown. This specimen comes from a study of cytomegalovirus exposure and HLA in healthy donors. Researchers ran the PCR with 60 Vbeta and 13 Jbeta primers. Generated by immunoSEQ multiplex PCR, the TCRdb table keeps only in-frame clones and is missing some. The data show about 190,000 clones, almost 80% seen once. The CDR3 sequence is 17 residues long. Losses at the gene ends were 0 bases for V and 5 bases for J; bases not matched to a gene: 6. Germline V gene data show CDR1 as SGHAT and CDR2 as FQNNGV. General study findings and limits: In vitro experiments confirmed that a few CMV-associated chains were specific for CMV antigens.

This sequence was found in a woman aged 18-29 years in good health and CMV-seronegative. The V and J genes are TRBV11-2 and TRBJ2-5, with 13 bases fitting TRBD2. The sample consisted of PBMCs. Here the CDR3 reads CASSLDGLAGDLETQYF. The CDR3 nucleotides read TGTGCCAGCAGCTTAGACGGACTAGCGGGAGATCTGGAGACCCAGTACTTC.